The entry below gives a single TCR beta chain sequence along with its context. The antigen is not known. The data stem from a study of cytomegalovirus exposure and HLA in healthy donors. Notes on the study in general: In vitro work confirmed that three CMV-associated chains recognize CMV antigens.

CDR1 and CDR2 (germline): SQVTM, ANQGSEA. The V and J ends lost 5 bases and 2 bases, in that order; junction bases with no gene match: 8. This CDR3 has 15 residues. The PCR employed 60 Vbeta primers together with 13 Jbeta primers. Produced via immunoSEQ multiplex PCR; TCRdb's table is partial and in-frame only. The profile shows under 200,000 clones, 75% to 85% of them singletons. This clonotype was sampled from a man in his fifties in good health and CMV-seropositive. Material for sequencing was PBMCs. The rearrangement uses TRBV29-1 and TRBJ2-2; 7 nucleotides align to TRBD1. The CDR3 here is CSVSYRGENTGELFF. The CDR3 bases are TGCAGCGTTTCTTACAGGGGCGAAAACACCGGGGAGCTGTTTTTT.